The following is a T cell receptor beta chain sequence with its context. Its target is unknown. V gave up 6 bases and J gave up 1 base, with 6 bases separating them. The CDR3 is 13 amino acids. The germline gives CDR1 MNHEY, CDR2 SVGAGI. The data derive from a study of shared clonotypes between healthy human individuals. Overall study results and limits: Since donors were few, the genetic and exposure-history diversity represented was limited. Among several donors, 4.5% to 5.5% of naive CD4 clonotypes were found in common. The generation probabilities recorded for non-shared clonotypes fell below those of clonotypes shared by all four donors. Naive subsets usually exceeded memory subsets in estimated richness.

Profiling relied on immunoSEQ multiplex PCR, and the TCRdb table lists in-frame clones only, not all of them. There are roughly 120,000 clones in the sample; about 63% occur only once, and around 24% lies in the top ten. The sequence came from a woman in her twenties or thirties in good health. The chain combines TRBV6-5 with TRBJ2-2; no definite D call. Sequencing was carried out using memory CD8+ T cells sorted from blood. The subset here: CD45RO+ cells pooled with CCR7-negative TemRA cells. CDR3 sequence (DNA): TGTGCCAGCAGGCGAGGGAACACCGGGGAGCTGTTTTTT. Translating gives CASRRGNTGELFF.